The rows below give T cell receptor beta chains drawn from one sample of a study of T cells in Graves' hyperthyroidism and ophthalmopathy. TCRdb itself ran the multiplex PCR reads through MiXCR, one entry per CDR3 protein. Seen here are about 290,000 distinct CDR3 sequences, approximately 13% observed once, and the top ten hold approximately 7.9%. Sequenced material: blood. These receptors originate from a middle-aged woman with Graves' hyperthyroidism. Both conserved end residues are part of each CDR3. Each record gives: clone size, V gene, D gene, J gene, CDR3 DNA, CDR3 protein. D genes are given only for firm matches. Size values are once, few and many counts, or a class for expanded clones, and some rows have none.

>.|TRBV29-1|.|TRBJ2-7
TGCAGCGTTGCTTCGGAATTCTACGAGCAGTACTTC
CSVASEFYEQYF
>many|TRBV13|TRBD2|TRBJ2-3
TGTGCCAGCAGCTTCTTTAGACTTACTAGCGGAAACACAGATACGCAGTATTTT
CASSFFRLTSGNTDTQYF
>many|TRBV9|.|TRBJ1-3
TGTGCCAGCAGCGTAGTTCCCTCTGGAAACACCATATATTTT
CASSVVPSGNTIYF
>many|TRBV10-3|.|TRBJ2-7
TGTGCCATCAGTGACAGACACTACGAGCAGTACTTC
CAISDRHYEQYF
>many|TRBV2|.|TRBJ1-3
TGTGCCAGCAACTTAGACGGGAACTCTGGAAACACCATATATTTT
CASNLDGNSGNTIYF
>few|TRBV20-1|TRBD1|TRBJ1-2
TGCAGTGCTAGAGGCCCGGCAACTTTAGGGGGCGCGGGCTACACCTTC
CSARGPATLGGAGYTF
>many|TRBV29-1|TRBD1|TRBJ2-6
TGCAGCGTTGGAGGACAGGGGTCTCACTCTGGGGCCAACGTCCTGACTTTC
CSVGGQGSHSGANVLTF
>many|TRBV6-1|TRBD1|TRBJ1-2
TGTGCTACAGGGGGGGCCCTAGGCTACACCTTC
CATGGALGYTF
>.|TRBV12-3/TRBV12-4|.|TRBJ2-6
TGTGCCAGCGGGGCACTCTCTGGGGCCAACGTCCTGACTTTC
CASGALSGANVLTF
>.|TRBV9|.|TRBJ2-1
TGTGCCAGCGCCGACAGACACAATGAGCAGTTCTTC
CASADRHNEQFF
>many|TRBV29-1|TRBD1|TRBJ2-7
TGCAGCGGAGCAAGCGGGACAGGGGCCGGCTGGGACGACTACGAGCAGTACTTC
CSGASGTGAGWDDYEQYF
>many|TRBV9|.|TRBJ2-5
TGTGCCAGCAGCGTCCTGAGCGGAGCCCAAGAGACCCAGTACTTC
CASSVLSGAQETQYF
>few|TRBV29-1|TRBD2|TRBJ2-3
TGCAGCGTGGCCGGACTAGCGGGAGGCACAGATACGCAGTATTTT
CSVAGLAGGTDTQYF
>few|TRBV10-3|TRBD1|TRBJ1-2
TGTGCCAGCTGGACAGGGGAGGGCTATGGCTACACCTTC
CASWTGEGYGYTF
>many|TRBV12-3/TRBV12-4|TRBD1|TRBJ1-1
TGTGCCAGCAGTTTAGAAAGGGGACAGGAGCGAGTCTTT
CASSLERGQERVF
>many|TRBV13|.|TRBJ2-5
TGTGCCAGCAGCCTTAGATTGGGGTTAGAGACCCAGTACTTC
CASSLRLGLETQYF
>many|TRBV5-1|.|TRBJ1-1
TGCGCCAGCAGCTTGATCGGTGACACTGAAGCTTTCTTT
CASSLIGDTEAFF
>many|TRBV6-1|.|TRBJ2-2
TGTGCCAGCAGCGCCGAGACAGGATCGAACACCGGGGAGCTGTTTTTT
CASSAETGSNTGELFF
>many|TRBV10-3|TRBD2|TRBJ2-5
TGTGCCATCAGCCCGGGACTAGCGGCCCAGGCGGGGGAGACCCAGTACTTC
CAISPGLAAQAGETQYF
>many|TRBV27|.|TRBJ2-4
TGTGCCAGCAGTTTATATGGCAGGGACGCCAAAAACATTCAGTACTTC
CASSLYGRDAKNIQYF
>many|TRBV7-9|.|TRBJ2-3
TGTGCCAGCAGCTTAAACGGACAAGGCACAGATACGCAGTATTTT
CASSLNGQGTDTQYF
>many|TRBV5-1|.|TRBJ1-2
TGCGCCAGCAGCCCCCGGGACTCTAACTATGGCTACACCTTC
CASSPRDSNYGYTF
>many|TRBV12-3/TRBV12-4|.|TRBJ1-2
TGTGCCAGCAGTGGACCGGACAGCGACTATGGCTACACCTTC
CASSGPDSDYGYTF
>many|TRBV10-3|.|TRBJ1-1
TGTGCCATCAGTGATCTAGGGGCGGGGGACACTGAAGCTTTCTTT
CAISDLGAGDTEAFF
>many|TRBV14|TRBD2|TRBJ2-1
TGTGCCAGCAGCCAAGGACTAGCGGAGTACAATGAGCAGTTCTTC
CASSQGLAEYNEQFF
>.|TRBV5-6|.|TRBJ2-1
TGTGCCAGCAGCTTGGGCGGACGAGCTATTGATGAGCAGTTCTTC
CASSLGGRAIDEQFF
>.|TRBV18|.|TRBJ2-7
TGTGCCAGCTCACCTGAGGGGACGGTCTCCTACGAGCACTACTTC
CASSPEGTVSYEHYF
>.|TRBV7-9|TRBD1|TRBJ2-1
TGCGCCAGCAGCCAAGGGGGCCCGCGGCACGTGCAGTTCTTC
CASSQGGPRHVQFF
>many|TRBV20-1|.|TRBJ1-1
TGCAGTGCTAGGGGAATCGGAGGGGCCGGGAACACTGAAGCTTTCTTT
CSARGIGGAGNTEAFF